One sample yielded the 30 T cell receptor beta chains listed below, sequenced in a study of ipilimumab plus nivolumab after autologous stem cell transplantation. Assay used: immunoSEQ multiplex PCR; TCRdb lists only in-frame clones, some missing. The sample records about 84,000 clones, approximately 83% being singletons. Here the sequenced sample was PBMCs, taken in a trial of ipilimumab plus nivolumab as post-transplant consolidation. The source of these receptors is a male donor with diffuse large B-cell lymphoma.

The rearrangement joins TRBV4-2 to TRBJ2-7, with TRBD1 identical over 8 bases. The CDR3 is 15 residues long. Unmatched junction bases numbered 11, after V lost 6 bases and J lost 4 bases. CDR1 and CDR2 (germline): LGHNA, YNFKEQ. The CDR3 DNA sequence: TGTGCCAGCAGTAGGATCGGACAGGGAGCTTACGAGCAGTACTTC. Translation: CASSRIGQGAYEQYF.

This clone was seen only once. The chain uses TRBV5-4 and TRBJ1-1; D gene uncertain. Trimming cost V 3 bases and J 3 bases, with 9 bases left between them. Germline V gives CDR1 SGHNT, CDR2 YYREEE (reference sequence). The CDR3 is 13 residues long. The CDR3 sequence: CASSYDPDTEAFF. As DNA, the CDR3 is TGTGCCAGCAGCTATGATCCGGACACTGAAGCTTTCTTT.

The chain has TRBV7-9 and TRBJ1-2, with D possibly being TRBD1 (6 bases). Trimming stripped 5 bases from V and 7 bases from J, with 17 bases between. The CDR3 sequence is 14 residues long. The germline V gene encodes CDR1 SEHNR and CDR2 FQNEAQ (reference sequence). CDR3: CASSPSGGPIGYTF. As DNA, the CDR3 is TGTGCCAGCAGCCCAAGCGGGGGCCCTATTGGCTACACCTTC. Together with reference TRBV7-9 and TRBJ1-2, the CDR3 gives the full variable domain: DTGVSQNPRHKITKRGQNVTFRCDPISEHNRLYWYRQTLGQGPEFLTYFQNEAQLEKSRLLSDRFSAERPKGSFSTLEIQRTEQGDSAMYLCASSPSGGPIGYTFGSGTRLTVV.

This clone was detected a few times. This rearrangement joins TRBV2 to TRBJ2-7; 11 bases agree with TRBD2. Germline values: CDR1 SNHLY, CDR2 FYNNEI. CDR3 length: 16 amino acids. The V segment lost 4 bases and the J segment 2 bases; nucleotides outside the gene matches: 7. The CDR3 nucleotides read TGTGCCAGCAGTGCCGGAACTAGCGGGGGCACCTACGAGCAGTACTTC. Protein: CASSAGTSGGTYEQYF.

The chain joins TRBV7-3 to TRBJ2-7; D assignment may be TRBD1 or TRBD2 (5 bases each). CDR1 and CDR2 (germline): SGHTA, FQGTGA. V dropped 1 base and J dropped 5 bases, with 15 bases sitting between them. The CDR3 runs to 15 residues. CDR3 loop: CASSLSGWGMDEQYF. The CDR3 DNA sequence: TGTGCCAGCAGCTTAAGTGGGTGGGGGATGGACGAGCAGTACTTC.

The V call is TRBV19, the J call TRBJ2-2; TRBD1 is a possible D gene (5 bases). CDR1 and CDR2 (germline): LNHDA, SQIVND (reference sequence). V was cut by 7 bases and J by 3 bases, with 24 bases left in between. The CDR3 runs 18 residues. CDR3 region: CASTVYLGQARDTGELFF. The CDR3 DNA follows: TGTGCCAGTACTGTTTACTTGGGGCAAGCGAGAGACACCGGGGAGCTGTTTTTT.

The V and J genes are TRBV7-6 and TRBJ2-5; 13 bases are a match to TRBD2. This CDR3 comprises 16 residues. Germline lookup yields CDR1 SGHVS and CDR2 FNYEAQ. V lost 2 bases and J lost 4; bases outside the gene matches: 4. The CDR3 DNA is TGTGCCAGCAGCTTAACCCGGACTAGCGGGGGAGAGACCCAGTACTTC. Translating it yields CASSLTRTSGGETQYF.

This CDR3 reads CASSSSYHTDTQYF. The CDR3 DNA follows: TGTGCCAGCAGCTCTTCGTACCACACAGATACGCAGTATTTT. J is TRBJ2-3 and V is TRBV11-2; D remains ambiguous. The V end was cut by 4 bases, the J end by 2 bases, with 10 bases between. The CDR3 is 14 residues long. Per the germline V gene, CDR1 is SGHAT and CDR2 is FQNNGV.

CDR3 sequence reads: CSVTGQKGFQETQYF. The CDR3 nucleotides are TGCAGCGTAACCGGACAGAAGGGGTTCCAAGAGACCCAGTACTTC. The rearrangement uses TRBV29-1 and TRBJ2-5, with D maybe TRBD1 (6 bases). Germline V gene lookup returns CDR1 SQVTM and CDR2 ANQGSEA. This CDR3 comprises 15 residues. Trimming removed 6 bases from V and 1 base from J, with 18 bases in between.

This clone was detected only a few times. V gene TRBV6-1 combines with J gene TRBJ2-2, with D hard to call. This CDR3 contains 13 residues. Germline values: CDR1 MNHNS, CDR2 SASEGT. Trimming pared 2 bases from V and 4 bases from J, leaving 5 bases between. The CDR3 here is CASSEKGTGELFF. CDR3 DNA: TGTGCCAGCAGTGAAAAGGGCACCGGGGAGCTGTTTTTT.

The chain is built from TRBV30 and TRBJ1-2; D unresolved. The CDR3 totals 14 residues. V dropped 2 bases and J dropped 4 bases, with 14 bases sitting between them. Germline-derived CDR1 and CDR2 are GTSNPN and SVGIG (reference sequence). This chain's CDR3 is CAWSLPPRGYGYTF. The CDR3 DNA reads TGTGCCTGGAGTCTTCCCCCGCGGGGCTATGGCTACACCTTC.

The CDR3 DNA reads TGTGCCAGCAGGCTCGGGTGGGGGGCCTACGAGCAGTACTTC. Its protein product is CASRLGWGAYEQYF. This chain uses TRBV6-5 with TRBJ2-7; D may be TRBD2 (6 bases). The V gene's germline CDR1 is MNHEY and CDR2 SVGAGI. The CDR3 totals 14 residues. The V end lost 6 bases, the J end lost 2 bases, and 14 bases lay between the germline ends.

The rearrangement joins TRBV19 to TRBJ1-3; D may be TRBD1 (5 bases). This CDR3 spans 18 amino acids. The V gene's germline CDR1 is LNHDA and CDR2 SQIVND (reference sequence). V shed 6 bases and J shed 0 bases, with 21 bases lying between them. For the CDR3, the DNA is TGTGCCAGTAGAGGGGTGGTGGGCGGCCAGAGCTCTGGAAACACCATATATTTT. Encoded protein: CASRGVVGGQSSGNTIYF.

The chain uses TRBV29-1 and TRBJ2-5; 8 bases agree with TRBD2. Germline loops: CDR1 SQVTM, CDR2 ANQGSEA. The CDR3 runs 13 residues. J lost 2 bases, V lost 7 bases, and 6 bases had no gene match. CDR3 loop: CSAVGGGQETQYF. The CDR3 DNA follows: TGCAGCGCAGTTGGCGGGGGGCAAGAGACCCAGTACTTC.

The chain combines TRBV7-2 with TRBJ2-5, with D possibly called TRBD1 or TRBD2 (6 bases each). This CDR3 is 14 amino acids long. V was shortened by 5 bases and J by 7 bases, with 17 bases between the two germline ends. CDR1 and CDR2 (germline): SGHTA, FQGNSA. CDR3 sequence: CASSGSGKGGTQYF. CDR3 nucleotide sequence: TGTGCCAGCAGCGGATCGGGGAAGGGGGGGACCCAGTACTTC.

This clone was detected only once. The CDR3: CASSRRLAGGPDEQFF. CDR3 DNA sequence: TGCGCCAGCAGCCGCCGACTAGCGGGGGGGCCTGATGAGCAGTTCTTC. The chain combines TRBV4-1 with TRBJ2-1; 14 bases agree with TRBD2. Germline V lookup: CDR1 MGHRA, CDR2 YSYEKL. V lost 4 bases to trimming and J lost 8 bases; unmatched junction nucleotides: 7. The CDR3 is made up of 16 amino acids.

J is TRBJ2-5 and V is TRBV7-2; D uncertain. The CDR3 runs 14 residues. V dropped 0 bases and J dropped 5 bases, with 10 bases sitting between them. The germline gives CDR1 SGHTA, CDR2 FQGNSA. The CDR3 sequence is CASSLAGGKETQYF. CDR3 sequence (DNA): TGTGCCAGCAGCTTAGCGGGTGGGAAGGAGACCCAGTACTTC.

This chain connects TRBV6-1 to TRBJ1-1, with 7 bases lining up with TRBD1. CDR1 and CDR2 (germline): MNHNS, SASEGT. Germline trimming cut 8 bases from V and 4 bases from J; bases unmatched to any gene: 1. The CDR3 covers 11 residues. The CDR3 region is CASAGGTEAFF. For the CDR3, the DNA is TGTGCCAGCGCAGGGGGCACTGAAGCTTTCTTT.

A few counts support this clone. The V gene is TRBV27, the J gene TRBJ1-5; D remains unclear. The germline V gene has CDR1 MNHEY and CDR2 SMNVEV (reference sequence). The CDR3 covers 15 residues. V was shortened by 3 bases and J by 0 bases, with 9 bases between the two germline ends. The CDR3: CASSFRENSNQPQHF. DNA for the CDR3: TGTGCCAGCAGTTTCAGAGAAAATAGCAATCAGCCCCAGCATTTT.

V gene TRBV7-8 combines with J gene TRBJ1-3; TRBD1 matches 9 bases. After removal of 1 base from V and 4 bases from J, the junction contained 5 bases not matched to a gene. The germline CDR1 and CDR2 sequences are SGHVS and FQNEAQ. The CDR3 has 16 residues. The CDR3 region is CASSLGTQGAGNTIYF. The CDR3 DNA follows: TGTGCCAGCAGCTTAGGCACACAGGGGGCGGGAAACACCATATATTTT. The whole variable domain, remainder taken from reference TRBV7-8 and TRBJ1-3, is GAGVSQSPRYKVAKRGQDVALRCDPISGHVSLFWYQQALGQGPEFLTYFQNEAQLDKSGLPSDRFFAERPEGSVSTLKIQRTQQEDSAVYLCASSLGTQGAGNTIYFGEGSWLTVV.

The CDR3 is CASSPGGAGNTGELFF. CDR3 nucleotide sequence: TGTGCCAGCAGTCCCGGGGGGGCGGGGAACACCGGGGAGCTGTTTTTT. This rearrangement joins TRBV5-4 to TRBJ2-2; 8 bases agree with TRBD2. With V trimmed by 5 bases and J by 1 base, 7 bases remained unmatched. The CDR3 totals 16 residues. Looked up from germline, CDR1 is SGHNT and CDR2 is YYREEE (reference sequence).

The rearrangement joins TRBV4-2 to TRBJ1-1; 7 bases map to TRBD1. The ends lost 4 bases at V and 1 base at J; junction bases unmatched: 6. Germline values: CDR1 LGHNA, CDR2 YNFKEQ. This CDR3 is built from 15 residues. Written as DNA, the CDR3 is TGTGCCAGCAGCCCCGAGGGACAGCCGAACACTGAAGCTTTCTTT. Its translation: CASSPEGQPNTEAFF.

The chain uses TRBV27 and TRBJ2-1; TRBD2 matches at 15 bases. The junction had 4 bases not matched to a gene; V was cut back by 7 bases and J by 3 bases. The CDR3 has 16 residues. Germline CDR1 MNHEY, CDR2 SMNVEV (reference sequence). As DNA, the CDR3 is TGTGCCAGCAAGGGACTAGCGGGGGGTAGCTACAATGAGCAGTTCTTC. Protein product: CASKGLAGGSYNEQFF.

The rearrangement links TRBV4-1 to TRBJ1-2; D may be TRBD1 (5 bases). The CDR3 runs to 15 residues. Looked up from germline, CDR1 is MGHRA and CDR2 is YSYEKL. Trimming removed 0 bases at V and 2 bases at J, with 10 bases between. This CDR3 is CASSQERTTNYGYTF. The CDR3 DNA sequence: TGCGCCAGCAGCCAAGAAAGGACAACAAACTATGGCTACACCTTC.

The V gene is TRBV7-9, the J gene TRBJ1-2; D is possibly TRBD1 (6 bases). The germline V and J ends were trimmed by 5 bases and 6 bases, with 13 bases remaining between them. The CDR3 is 13 residues long. Germline CDR1 reads SEHNR; CDR2 reads FQNEAQ (reference sequence). The CDR3 is CASSPHGGDGYTF. In DNA form, the CDR3 reads TGTGCCAGCAGCCCCCACGGGGGCGATGGCTACACCTTC.

The V and J genes are TRBV7-2 and TRBJ1-2; D is undetermined. The CDR3 has 13 residues. CDR1 is SGHTA and CDR2 is FQGNSA in the germline V gene. Trimming took 5 bases from V and 8 from J, leaving 15 bases between them. The CDR3 here is CASSPRGGYGYTF. In nucleotides, the CDR3 is TGTGCCAGCAGCCCCCGTGGAGGATACGGCTACACCTTC.

V and J are TRBV7-2 and TRBJ1-2; no definite D call. CDR3 length: 14 amino acids. Germline lookup yields CDR1 SGHTA and CDR2 FQGNSA. Between the trimmed V and J ends, which lost 4 bases and 7 bases, there was a span of 16 bases. In DNA, the CDR3 is TGTGCCAGCAGCTCGGGCAGGCTGGCCGGTGGCTACACCTTC. It specifies CASSSGRLAGGYTF.

This chain joins TRBV25-1 and TRBJ2-7, with TRBD1 matching over 8 bases. J was trimmed by 3 bases and V by 1 base; bases with no gene match: 5. The CDR3 sequence is 15 residues long. Germline V gives CDR1 MGHDK, CDR2 SYGVNS. The CDR3 spells CASSEFGQGVYEQYF. As DNA, the CDR3 is TGTGCCAGCAGTGAATTCGGACAGGGAGTCTACGAGCAGTACTTC.

With regard to this clone: This sample also contains other DNA sequences that code for the same CDR3. The chain uses TRBV5-4 and TRBJ1-2, with a possible D match to TRBD1 (6 bases). The CDR3 is 14 residues long. Per the germline V gene, CDR1 is SGHNT and CDR2 is YYREEE (reference sequence). Trimming shortened V by 2 bases and J by 4 bases, and 12 bases separated the two germline ends. CDR3 in amino acids: CASSFITGSYGYTF. The CDR3 DNA reads as TGTGCCAGCAGCTTTATAACAGGGAGCTATGGCTACACCTTC.

The V and J genes are TRBV6-5 and TRBJ2-2, with a weak D call TRBD2 (5 bases). Trimming pared 6 bases from V and 2 bases from J, leaving 13 bases between. Looked up from germline, CDR1 is MNHEY and CDR2 is SVGAGI. The CDR3 covers 15 residues. Here the CDR3 reads CASSLVPGNTGELFF. CDR3 sequence (DNA): TGTGCCAGCAGCTTAGTACCGGGAAACACCGGGGAGCTGTTTTTT.